One and the same sample provided the 15 T cell receptor beta chains below, sequenced in a study of shared clonotypes between healthy human individuals. Sequencing used immunoSEQ multiplex PCR; TCRdb keeps in-frame clones, though not all of them. The sample lists over a million clones; around 97% were seen once. Sequences were obtained from naive CD4+ T cells sorted from blood. The subset is: CD45RA+ positively selected. The receptor source for this set is a young man in good health.

The chain employs TRBV5-1 and TRBJ2-1, with D perhaps TRBD2 (7 bases). The germline CDR1 and CDR2 sequences are SGHRS and YFSETQ. The CDR3 is 16 residues long. Trimming shortened V by 0 bases and J by 6 bases, and 16 bases separated the two germline ends. DNA for the CDR3: TGCGCCAGCAGCTTGGTACCTAGCGGAGGGGGCAATGAGCAGTTCTTC. Translation: CASSLVPSGGGNEQFF. The whole variable domain, filled in from reference TRBV5-1 and TRBJ2-1, reads KAGVTQTPRYLIKTRGQQVTLSCSPISGHRSVSWYQQTPGQGLQFLFEYFSETQRNKGNFPGRFSGRQFSNSRSEMNVSTLELGDSALYLCASSLVPSGGGNEQFFGPGTRLTVL.

V and J are TRBV7-9 and TRBJ1-5; no clear D. The germline CDR1 and CDR2 sequences are SEHNR and FQNEAQ (reference sequence). The CDR3 is 15 residues long. V lost 3 bases and J 3 bases, leaving 12 bases between the germline ends. The CDR3 region is CASSLEGLYNQPQHF. As DNA, the CDR3 is TGTGCCAGCAGCTTGGAGGGCCTATACAATCAGCCCCAGCATTTT. The full variable domain, in which reference TRBV7-9 and TRBJ1-5 provide the parts outside the CDR3, is DTGVSQNPRHKITKRGQNVTFRCDPISEHNRLYWYRQTLGQGPEFLTYFQNEAQLEKSRLLSDRFSAERPKGSFSTLEIQRTEQGDSAMYLCASSLEGLYNQPQHFGDGTRLSIL.

The rearrangement links TRBV29-1 to TRBJ1-1, with D perhaps matching TRBD1 (6 bases). The CDR3 runs 15 residues. From germline, CDR1 is SQVTM and CDR2 ANQGSEA. Trimming removed 5 bases at V and 10 bases at J, with 26 bases between. The CDR3: CSVKYINRDGLRAFF. DNA of the CDR3: TGCAGCGTTAAATACATAAACAGGGATGGGCTGAGAGCTTTCTTT.

The chain uses TRBV6-6 and TRBJ2-3, with TRBD2 identical over 12 bases. CDR1 is MNHNY and CDR2 is SVGAGI in the germline V gene (reference sequence). The CDR3 extends over 15 amino acids. Germline trimming cut 4 bases from V and 4 bases from J; bases unmatched to any gene: 3. CDR3 residues: CASSSSGRGADTQYF. Here the CDR3 DNA reads TGTGCCAGCAGTTCTAGCGGGAGGGGGGCAGATACGCAGTATTTT.

Comments on this clone: Other DNA sequences from this sample encode an identical CDR3 as well. The gene calls are TRBV11-3 and TRBJ2-1, with a weak D call TRBD1 (6 bases). V was shortened by 5 bases and J by 3 bases, with 14 bases between the two germline ends. The germline V gene has CDR1 SGHNT and CDR2 YENEEA. The CDR3 consists of 15 residues. Written as DNA, the CDR3 is TGTGCCAGCAGCCCACCGGGACAAGGCTACAATGAGCAGTTCTTC. Translated, it gives CASSPPGQGYNEQFF.

The V gene is TRBV10-2, the J gene TRBJ2-3, with 11 bases fitting TRBD2. The CDR3 covers 17 residues. CDR1 is WSHSY, CDR2 SAAADI, per germline. J was trimmed by 5 bases and V by 8 bases; bases with no gene match: 15. The CDR3: CASSEGRLAGKKDTQYF. The CDR3 DNA sequence: TGCGCCAGCTCCGAGGGGAGACTAGCGGGAAAAAAAGATACGCAGTATTTT.

Here the CDR3 DNA reads TGCAGCGTTGGACTCCTTGGGGGAACCTACGAGCAGTACTTC. As protein: CSVGLLGGTYEQYF. J is TRBJ2-7 and V is TRBV29-1, with D perhaps assigned TRBD1 or TRBD2 (5 bases each). V lost 4 bases to trimming and J lost 2 bases, with 15 bases between them. The CDR3 is 14 residues long. Germline V gene sequence: CDR1 SQVTM, CDR2 ANQGSEA.

This chain connects TRBV6-5 to TRBJ2-5; TRBD2 might be the D (5 bases). Germline CDR1 is MNHEY and CDR2 is SVGAGI. V dropped 6 bases and J dropped 0 bases, with 8 bases sitting between them. This CDR3 region has 13 residues. The CDR3: CASSRLYQETQYF. The CDR3 DNA sequence: TGTGCCAGCAGCCGACTATACCAAGAGACCCAGTACTTC.

V usage is TRBV2 and J usage is TRBJ2-1; no clear D. The CDR3 covers 14 residues. Trimming stripped 6 bases from V and 3 bases from J, with 12 bases between. Germline loops: CDR1 SNHLY, CDR2 FYNNEI. CDR3 bases: TGTGCCAGCAGGAATGACGGGTTCTACAATGAGCAGTTCTTC. Encoded protein: CASRNDGFYNEQFF. Complete variable domain (other parts from reference TRBV2 and TRBJ2-1): EPEVTQTPSHQVTQMGQEVILRCVPISNHLYFYWYRQILGQKVEFLVSFYNNEISEKSEIFDDQFSVERPDGSNFTLKIRSTKLEDSAMYFCASRNDGFYNEQFFGPGTRLTVL.

In its sample, this clone was seen once. This sequence joins TRBV30 and TRBJ2-7; the match to TRBD2 covers 8 bases. This CDR3 contains 13 residues. The V gene end was trimmed by 0 bases and the J gene end by 7 bases; junction bases not matched to a gene: 5. The germline CDR1 and CDR2 sequences are GTSNPN and SVGIG (reference sequence). CDR3 in amino acids: CAWSVLAVGEQYF. CDR3 in DNA: TGTGCCTGGAGTGTACTAGCGGTGGGTGAGCAGTACTTC.

The chain is built from TRBV4-2 and TRBJ2-1; D might be TRBD2 (7 bases). The ends were cut back, 1 base at V and 0 bases at J, with 10 bases in the middle. The germline gives CDR1 LGHNA, CDR2 YNFKEQ. This CDR3 spans 16 amino acids. The CDR3, as DNA: TGTGCCAGCAGCCAAGGGGGGGGGCTCTCCTACAATGAGCAGTTCTTC. This sequence encodes CASSQGGGLSYNEQFF.

This chain joins TRBV27 and TRBJ1-2; 8 nucleotides align to TRBD1. Germline CDR1 and CDR2: MNHEY and SMNVEV (reference sequence). Trimming cost V 0 bases and J 8 bases; bases outside gene matches: 8. There are 15 residues in the CDR3. CDR3 sequence (DNA): TGTGCCAGCAGTTTATCAGCCAGGGGGCGCCGGGGCTACACCTTC. The encoded protein is CASSLSARGRRGYTF.

V usage is TRBV7-2 and J usage is TRBJ2-7; D remains ambiguous. V was clipped by 5 bases and J by 0 bases, with 2 bases between them. Germline values: CDR1 SGHTA, CDR2 FQGNSA. This CDR3 has 11 amino acids. The CDR3 nucleotides are TGTGCCAGCAGCGTCTCCTACGAGCAGTACTTC. Its translation is CASSVSYEQYF.

The chain uses TRBV5-5 and TRBJ1-1; perhaps TRBD1 as D (5 bases). The CDR3 has 14 amino acids. Trimming shortened V by 0 bases and J by 1 base, and 7 bases separated the two germline ends. Germline CDR1 is SGHKS and CDR2 is YYEKEE (reference sequence). This CDR3 reads CASSLVGANTEAFF. The CDR3 region has the DNA TGTGCCAGCAGCTTGGTCGGGGCGAACACTGAAGCTTTCTTT.

The J gene is TRBJ2-7, the V gene TRBV4-1; 8 nucleotides match TRBD1. Unmatched junction bases numbered 5, after V lost 4 bases and J lost 3 bases. This CDR3 region has 14 residues. CDR1 and CDR2 from the germline V gene are MGHRA and YSYEKL. CDR3 protein: CASSPQGASYEQYF. The CDR3 bases are TGCGCCAGCAGCCCGCAGGGGGCTAGCTACGAGCAGTACTTC.